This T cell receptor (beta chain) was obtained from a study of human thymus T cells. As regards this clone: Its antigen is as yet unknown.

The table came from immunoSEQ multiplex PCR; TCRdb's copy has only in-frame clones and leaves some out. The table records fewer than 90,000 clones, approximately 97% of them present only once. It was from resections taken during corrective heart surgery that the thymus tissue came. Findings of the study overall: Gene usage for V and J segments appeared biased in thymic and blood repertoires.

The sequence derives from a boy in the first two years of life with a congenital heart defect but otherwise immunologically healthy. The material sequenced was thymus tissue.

DNA for the CDR3: TGTGCCAGCAGCGTAGACCCCTTGAGGTCGAGCACAGATACGCAGTATTTT. It translates to CASSVDPLRSSTDTQYF. The V gene is TRBV9, the J gene TRBJ2-3; D ambiguous. This CDR3 comprises 17 residues. CDR1 and CDR2 from the germline V gene are SGDLS and YYNGEE. Trimming removed 0 bases at V and 0 bases at J, with 14 bases between.